Detailed here is one T cell receptor beta chain. Original data processing: Amplification of reference gene primers provided the estimated nucleated cell counts. Libraries were prepared by immunoSEQ multiplex PCR; TCRdb keeps only in-frame clonotypes and omits some of them. The DNA gave D and trimming, while V, J and clone size come from that table. This sample has under 200,000 clones; 60% to 85% occur once, and the top ten carry about 8.3%. Germline assignment: CDR1 DFQATT and CDR2 SNEGSKA (reference sequence). V lost 3 bases to trimming and J lost 4 bases; unmatched junction nucleotides: 5. There are 13 residues in the CDR3. This sample is part of a study of blood T cell repertoires in COVID-19. Study context: Collection of acute and convalescent COVID-19 samples took place in the United States, Italy and Spain. In each case, the material was cDNA or gDNA derived from T cells, B-cell-depleted T cells, or PBMCs.

The TCR comes from a man aged 55 to 70 with acute or convalescent COVID-19. The sequencing input was peripheral blood. J is TRBJ2-7 and V is TRBV20-1, with 8 bases fitting TRBD1. The CDR3 nucleotides read TGCAGTGCTAGTAGGACAGGGCCGTACGAGCAGTACTTC. Translated: CSASRTGPYEQYF.